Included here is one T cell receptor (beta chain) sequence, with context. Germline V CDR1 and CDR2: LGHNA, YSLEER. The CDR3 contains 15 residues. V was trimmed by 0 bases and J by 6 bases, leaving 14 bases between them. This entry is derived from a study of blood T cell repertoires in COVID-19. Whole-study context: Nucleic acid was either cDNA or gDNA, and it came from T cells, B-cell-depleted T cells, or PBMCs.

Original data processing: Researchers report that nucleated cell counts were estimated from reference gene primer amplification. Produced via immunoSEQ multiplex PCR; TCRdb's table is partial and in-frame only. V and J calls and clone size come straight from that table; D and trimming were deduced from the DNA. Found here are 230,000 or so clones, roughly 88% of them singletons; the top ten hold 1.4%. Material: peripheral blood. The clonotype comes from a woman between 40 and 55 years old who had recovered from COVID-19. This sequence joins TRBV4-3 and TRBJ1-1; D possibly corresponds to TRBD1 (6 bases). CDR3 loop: CASSQEMIGGAEAFF. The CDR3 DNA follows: TGCGCCAGCAGCCAAGAAATGATAGGGGGTGCTGAAGCTTTCTTT.